The 30 T cell receptor beta chains below were found in one sample sequenced in a study of T cell clones after liver transplantation. Here immunoSEQ multiplex PCR was the method, and the copy in TCRdb shows in-frame clones only, minus some. The sample comprises roughly 80,000 clones, roughly 83% of which are singletons, and 2.8% rests with the top ten. The specimen comprised CD4+ T cells from blood, sampled at the 22-month timepoint. The receptors originated from a human patient who received a liver transplant. Some T cells could come from the graft donor.

The chain employs TRBV9 and TRBJ2-2; 9 bases fit TRBD2. This CDR3 region has 17 residues. V lost 2 bases, J lost 8 bases, and 13 bases stayed unmatched. From germline, CDR1 is SGDLS and CDR2 YYNGEE. The CDR3 is CASSVNSGSTDWGELFF. For the CDR3, the DNA is TGTGCCAGCAGCGTGAATAGCGGGAGTACAGATTGGGGGGAGCTGTTTTTT.

CDR3 residues: CASRTGQEVNEQFF. Written as DNA, the CDR3 is TGTGCCAGCAGAACGGGACAGGAAGTCAATGAGCAGTTCTTC. The chain recombines TRBV6-1 with TRBJ2-1, with TRBD1 identical over 8 bases. The CDR3 contains 14 residues. J gave up 6 bases and V 6 bases, and 7 bases lay outside the gene matches. In germline, CDR1 is MNHNS, CDR2 SASEGT.

This chain connects TRBV15 to TRBJ2-7; 8 bases are shared with TRBD2. Germline V CDR1 and CDR2: LNHNV, YYDKDF (reference sequence). The CDR3 runs to 14 residues. J gave up 11 bases and V 0 bases, and 9 bases lay outside the gene matches. This CDR3 reads CATSRDRGGGRKYF. The CDR3 bases are TGTGCCACCAGCAGAGATAGGGGCGGGGGGCGGAAGTACTTC.

This chain links TRBV7-3 with TRBJ2-2, with D hard to call. The CDR3 length is 14 residues. Germline V gene sequence: CDR1 SGHTA, CDR2 FQGTGA. V was trimmed by 5 bases and J by 0 bases, leaving 7 bases between them. The CDR3 spells CASSPAANTGELFF. DNA for the CDR3: TGTGCCAGCAGCCCGGCCGCGAACACCGGGGAGCTGTTTTTT.

V gene TRBV5-1 combines with J gene TRBJ2-5; possibly TRBD2 for D (7 bases). Trimming took off 5 bases at V and 4 bases at J, with 18 bases between the two ends. This CDR3 is built from 15 residues. Germline V lookup: CDR1 SGHRS, CDR2 YFSETQ. CDR3 sequence (DNA): TGCGCCAGCAGACTAGGGGGGGAAATAGGAGAGACCCAGTACTTC. Its protein product is CASRLGGEIGETQYF.

This clone has only one observation. The V and J genes are TRBV27 and TRBJ2-7; D is unclear. Trimming took off 6 bases at V and 1 base at J, with 4 bases between the two ends. The length of the CDR3 is 11 residues. Germline V CDR1 and CDR2: MNHEY, SMNVEV (reference sequence). CDR3 sequence: CASRDSYEQYF. In DNA, the CDR3 is TGTGCCAGCAGGGATTCCTACGAGCAGTACTTC.

This sequence joins TRBV7-2 and TRBJ2-3, with D unresolved. This CDR3 is 12 amino acids long. V lost 3 bases to trimming and J lost 9 bases, with 10 bases between them. CDR1 and CDR2 from the germline V gene are SGHTA and FQGNSA. The CDR3 region is CASSFMGYTQYF. CDR3 DNA: TGTGCCAGCAGCTTTATGGGGTACACGCAGTATTTT.

The V call is TRBV9, the J call TRBJ2-3, with D possibly TRBD2 on 5 matching bases. Trimming stripped 4 bases from V and 0 bases from J, with 12 bases between. Germline CDR1 is SGDLS and CDR2 is YYNGEE. The CDR3 is 15 amino acids. CDR3 nucleotide sequence: TGTGCCAGCAGCCGGGGATTTGGGAGCACAGATACGCAGTATTTT. Its protein product is CASSRGFGSTDTQYF.

V usage is TRBV19 and J usage is TRBJ2-5; D gene uncertain. The CDR3 is 11 residues long. The V gene's germline CDR1 is LNHDA and CDR2 SQIVND (reference sequence). With 3 bases removed from V and 3 bases from J, the gap between germline ends came to 2 bases. As DNA, the CDR3 is TGTGCCAGTAGTATCAAAGAGACCCAGTACTTC. Amino acid sequence: CASSIKETQYF.

The chain links TRBV18 to TRBJ1-2, with D uncertain. The length of the CDR3 is 16 residues. Trimming removed 0 bases from V and 1 base from J, with 12 bases in between. Germline V CDR1 and CDR2: KGHSH, LQKENI. The CDR3 reads CASSPPSGNFNYGYTF. The CDR3 DNA is TGTGCCAGCTCACCACCTTCCGGGAACTTTAACTATGGCTACACCTTC.

The chain recombines TRBV9 with TRBJ1-2; possibly TRBD1 for D (5 bases). Germline V gene data show CDR1 as SGDLS and CDR2 as YYNGEE. Trimming left V 4 bases short and J 6 bases short, with 22 bases between. The CDR3 is 16 amino acids. The CDR3 DNA sequence: TGTGCCAGCAGCCCGAGGGGCGTGGGGCTGGGGGATGGCTACACCTTC. Encoded protein: CASSPRGVGLGDGYTF.

The gene calls are TRBV29-1 and TRBJ2-5, with TRBD1 as a possible D gene (6 bases). Germline CDR1 SQVTM, CDR2 ANQGSEA. The CDR3 consists of 12 residues. V shed 7 bases and J shed 2 bases, with 11 bases lying between them. In DNA form, the CDR3 reads TGCAGCGGAAAACAGGGTCAAGAGACCCAGTACTTC. This sequence encodes CSGKQGQETQYF.

The chain joins TRBV2 to TRBJ2-7; D is unresolved. The CDR3 has 12 residues. Germline CDR1 is SNHLY and CDR2 is FYNNEI. Trimming removed 6 bases at V and 6 bases at J, with 12 bases between. The DNA of the CDR3 is TGTGCCAGCAGCTTAGGCCGGCTCGAGCAGTACTTC. Its translation: CASSLGRLEQYF.

The gene calls are TRBV29-1 and TRBJ2-7; 9 positions match TRBD1. Germline V gene data show CDR1 as SQVTM and CDR2 as ANQGSEA. This CDR3 contains 12 residues. V gave up 4 bases and J gave up 6 bases; unmatched junction bases: 4. CDR3 in amino acids: CSVGDRVVEQYF. For the CDR3, the DNA is TGCAGCGTTGGGGACAGGGTCGTCGAGCAGTACTTC.

This sequence joins TRBV11-1 and TRBJ2-3; 14 bases are a match to TRBD2. The germline CDR1 and CDR2 sequences are SGHAT and FQDESV (reference sequence). Trimming cost V 4 bases and J 5 bases; bases outside gene matches: 8. The length of the CDR3 is 17 residues. The CDR3, as DNA: TGTGCCAGCAGCTCGGGACTAGCGGGGGCTATAGGAGATACGCAGTATTTT. Its translation is CASSSGLAGAIGDTQYF.

V and J are TRBV5-6 and TRBJ2-1, with D possibly TRBD2 on 5 matching bases. The germline gives CDR1 SGHDT, CDR2 YYEEEE. V was clipped by 1 base and J by 9 bases, with 17 bases between them. The CDR3 is made up of 15 amino acids. The CDR3 bases are TGTGCCAGCAGCTTGTTCTCGACTACCGACGTTGAGCAGTTCTTC. Protein: CASSLFSTTDVEQFF.

The chain links TRBV5-5 to TRBJ2-1; no reliable D call. The CDR3 spans 15 residues. Germline V lookup: CDR1 SGHKS, CDR2 YYEKEE (reference sequence). V lost 4 bases and J lost 2, with 13 bases in between. The chain's CDR3 is CASSLSSGAYNEQFF. The CDR3 coding sequence is TGTGCCAGCAGCCTTTCAAGTGGGGCCTACAATGAGCAGTTCTTC.

The chain has TRBV18 and TRBJ2-1, with D possibly being TRBD2 (6 bases). Trimming shortened V by 2 bases and J by 9 bases, and 11 bases separated the two germline ends. Per germline, CDR1 KGHSH and CDR2 LQKENI. CDR3 length: 13 residues. The CDR3 nucleotides read TGTGCCAGCTCACCAACCAGACTAGGTGAGCAGTTCTTC. Protein product: CASSPTRLGEQFF.

In DNA, the CDR3 is TGTGCCAGCAGTGAAACGAGGGCAGGAGAGACCCAGTACTTC. This encodes CASSETRAGETQYF. The chain combines TRBV2 with TRBJ2-5, with D possibly being TRBD2 (5 bases). Between the trimmed V and J ends, which lost 2 bases and 4 bases, there was a span of 11 bases. The germline V gene has CDR1 SNHLY and CDR2 FYNNEI. The CDR3 extends over 14 amino acids.

The genes are TRBV7-3 and TRBJ2-7; 8 bases line up with TRBD2. CDR1 and CDR2 (germline): SGHTA, FQGTGA. This CDR3 contains 14 residues. With 2 bases clipped from V and 2 bases from J, the junction kept 2 bases outside the gene matches. CDR3 residues: CASSLDSGAYEQYF. The CDR3 DNA follows: TGTGCCAGCAGCTTAGATAGCGGGGCCTACGAGCAGTACTTC. Supplemented by reference TRBV7-3 and TRBJ2-7, the full variable domain reads GAGVSQTPSNKVTEKGKYVELRCDPISGHTALYWYRQSLGQGPEFLIYFQGTGAADDSGLPNDRFFAVRPEGSVSTLKIQRTERGDSAVYLCASSLDSGAYEQYFGPGTRLTVT.

This clone was seen only once. This chain uses TRBV7-3 with TRBJ1-1, with D perhaps TRBD1 (5 bases). There are 15 residues in the CDR3. CDR1 and CDR2 (germline): SGHTA, FQGTGA. V lost 2 bases and J 7 bases, leaving 17 bases between the germline ends. This CDR3 is CASSLQGGSFDEAFF. CDR3 sequence (DNA): TGTGCCAGCAGCTTACAGGGAGGGAGTTTTGATGAAGCTTTCTTT. Filled out from reference TRBV7-3 and TRBJ1-1, the complete variable domain reads GAGVSQTPSNKVTEKGKYVELRCDPISGHTALYWYRQSLGQGPEFLIYFQGTGAADDSGLPNDRFFAVRPEGSVSTLKIQRTERGDSAVYLCASSLQGGSFDEAFFGQGTRLTVV.

V and J are TRBV5-6 and TRBJ2-3; no definite D call. V lost 4 bases and J lost 3, with 12 bases in between. The CDR3 runs 14 residues. Germline V gene data show CDR1 as SGHDT and CDR2 as YYEEEE. The CDR3: CASSGDGFTDTQYF. CDR3 coding DNA: TGTGCCAGCAGCGGCGACGGTTTTACAGATACGCAGTATTTT.

The V call is TRBV18, the J call TRBJ1-1; unclear D gene. The CDR3 totals 13 residues. The V and J ends lost 4 bases and 1 base respectively, with 7 bases between them. Germline V lookup: CDR1 KGHSH, CDR2 LQKENI. This chain's CDR3 is CASSQGRNTEAFF. In nucleotides, the CDR3 is TGTGCCAGCTCACAGGGAAGGAACACTGAAGCTTTCTTT.

The chain combines TRBV28 with TRBJ1-1; 11 bases map to TRBD1. Germline V gene lookup returns CDR1 MDHEN and CDR2 SYDVKM. V lost 6 bases and J lost 4; bases outside the gene matches: 4. This CDR3 region has 14 residues. The chain's CDR3 is CASSPGQGGTEAFF. Here the CDR3 DNA reads TGTGCCAGCAGCCCGGGACAGGGGGGCACTGAAGCTTTCTTT.

In its sample, this clone was seen once. V gene TRBV18 combines with J gene TRBJ2-1; D remains ambiguous. Germline V CDR1 and CDR2: KGHSH, LQKENI. Trimming pared 5 bases from V and 3 bases from J, leaving 14 bases between. The CDR3 is 15 residues long. CDR3: CASSTLEEHYNEQFF. For the CDR3, the DNA is TGTGCCAGCTCAACACTCGAAGAGCACTACAATGAGCAGTTCTTC.

V is TRBV4-3 and J is TRBJ2-3; 7 bases are shared with TRBD2. V trimming: 0 bases; J trimming: 0 bases; junction bases outside the gene matches: 21. This CDR3 contains 22 residues. CDR1 and CDR2 (germline): LGHNA, YSLEER. CDR3 amino acids: CASSQEGGGPGTTSYSTDTQYF. In DNA, the CDR3 is TGCGCCAGCAGCCAAGAAGGCGGGGGACCGGGAACAACCTCTTATAGCACAGATACGCAGTATTTT.

The genes are TRBV7-2 and TRBJ2-7, with D uncertain. Deletions cut 5 bases from V and 4 bases from J, with 18 bases between. The CDR3 consists of 15 residues. Germline lookup yields CDR1 SGHTA and CDR2 FQGNSA. In nucleotides, the CDR3 is TGTGCCAGCAGCCAGCCCGTGGAAGGGCGGTACGAGCAGTACTTC. As protein: CASSQPVEGRYEQYF.

The J gene is TRBJ2-1, the V gene TRBV29-1; D is ambiguous. V shed 4 bases and J shed 4 bases, with 11 bases lying between them. The germline gives CDR1 SQVTM, CDR2 ANQGSEA. There are 13 residues in the CDR3. The CDR3 sequence: CSVVSDEYNEQFF. DNA of the CDR3: TGCAGCGTTGTCAGCGACGAATACAATGAGCAGTTCTTC.

The genes are TRBV5-4 and TRBJ1-4; 8 nucleotides line up with TRBD1. Losses at the gene ends were 6 bases for V and 6 bases for J; bases not matched to a gene: 7. The CDR3 runs to 14 residues. Germline V gene lookup returns CDR1 SGHNT and CDR2 YYREEE (reference sequence). The DNA of the CDR3 is TGTGCCAGCACCATCAGGGGGCCTGATGAAAAACTGTTTTTT. Translation gives CASTIRGPDEKLFF.

This clone was counted a single time. The chain couples TRBV27 to TRBJ2-7; D may be TRBD1 or TRBD2 (5 bases each). This CDR3 contains 16 residues. Germline loops: CDR1 MNHEY, CDR2 SMNVEV (reference sequence). V lost 5 bases and J lost 0, with 17 bases in between. CDR3 in amino acids: CASSPTGAGDSYEQYF. The CDR3 nucleotides are TGTGCCAGCAGTCCCACCGGGGCTGGGGACTCCTACGAGCAGTACTTC.